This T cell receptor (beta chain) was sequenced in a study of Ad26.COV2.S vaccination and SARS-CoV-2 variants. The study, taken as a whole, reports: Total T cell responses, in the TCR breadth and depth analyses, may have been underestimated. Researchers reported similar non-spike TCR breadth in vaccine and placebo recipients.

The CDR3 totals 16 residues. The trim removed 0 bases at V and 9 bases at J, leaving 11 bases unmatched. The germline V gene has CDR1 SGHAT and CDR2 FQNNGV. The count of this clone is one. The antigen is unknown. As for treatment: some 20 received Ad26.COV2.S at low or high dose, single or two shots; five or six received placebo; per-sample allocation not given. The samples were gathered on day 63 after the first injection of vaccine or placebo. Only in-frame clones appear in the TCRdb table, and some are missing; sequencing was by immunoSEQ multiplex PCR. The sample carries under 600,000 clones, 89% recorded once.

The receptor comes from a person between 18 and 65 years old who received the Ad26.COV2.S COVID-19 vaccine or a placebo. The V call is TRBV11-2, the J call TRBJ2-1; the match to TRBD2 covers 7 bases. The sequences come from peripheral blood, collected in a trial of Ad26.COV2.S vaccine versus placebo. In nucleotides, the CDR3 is TGTGCCAGCAGCTTAGATCTAAAGGGTTGGGGGGGTGAGCAGTTCTTC. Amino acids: CASSLDLKGWGGEQFF.